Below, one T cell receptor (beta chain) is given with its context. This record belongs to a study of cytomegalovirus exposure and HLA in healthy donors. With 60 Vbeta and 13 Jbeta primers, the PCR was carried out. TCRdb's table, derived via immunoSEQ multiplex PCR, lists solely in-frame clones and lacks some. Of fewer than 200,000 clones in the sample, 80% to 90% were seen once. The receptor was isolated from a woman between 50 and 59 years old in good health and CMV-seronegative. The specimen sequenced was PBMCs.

The CDR3 nucleotides are TGTGCCAGCAGTTTCCAGGGTAACGGCTACACCTTC. Residues: CASSFQGNGYTF. The rearrangement joins TRBV6-6 to TRBJ1-2, with D possibly being TRBD1 (5 bases). The V gene's germline CDR1 is MNHNY and CDR2 SVGAGI (reference sequence). The CDR3 spans 12 residues. Trimming left V 4 bases short and J 8 bases short, with 11 bases between.